This T cell receptor (beta chain) was captured in a study of shared clonotypes between healthy human individuals. Study-wide results and caveats: Non-shared clonotypes had lower generation probabilities than clonotypes shared by all four sorted-subset donors.

Germline CDR1 reads SGHNT; CDR2 reads YENEEA. The CDR3 length is 15 residues. V lost 5 bases and J lost 2, with 16 bases in between. With respect to this clone: Antigen: not known.

Original methodology: Quality scores were absent from the junction-only immunoSEQ sequences, so filtering differed. Assay: immunoSEQ multiplex PCR; the TCRdb copy retains only in-frame clones and omits some. V and J calls and clone size are those listed in that table; D and trimming were worked out from the DNA. The sample has about 1.5 million clones, around 98% seen once; the top ten hold roughly 0.45%. V usage is TRBV11-3 and J usage is TRBJ2-7; D unclear. Material for sequencing was naive CD4+ T cells sorted from blood. Subset: CD45RA+ positively selected. The TCR comes from a man aged 25 to 45 in good health. DNA of the CDR3: TGTGCCAGCAGCCCCAGTTACTCACGGGCCTACGAGCAGTACTTC. Amino acid sequence: CASSPSYSRAYEQYF.